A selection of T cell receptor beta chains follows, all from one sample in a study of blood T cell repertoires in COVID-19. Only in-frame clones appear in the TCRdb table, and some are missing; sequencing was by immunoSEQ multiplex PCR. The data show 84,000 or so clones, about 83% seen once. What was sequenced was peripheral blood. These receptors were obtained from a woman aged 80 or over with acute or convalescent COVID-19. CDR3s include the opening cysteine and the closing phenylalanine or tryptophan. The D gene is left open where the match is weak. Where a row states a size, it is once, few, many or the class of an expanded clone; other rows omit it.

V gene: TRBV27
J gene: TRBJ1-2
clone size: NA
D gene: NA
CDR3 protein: CASSPRQGNRYTF
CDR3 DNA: TGTGCCAGCAGTCCCAGGCAGGGTAATCGCTACACCTTC

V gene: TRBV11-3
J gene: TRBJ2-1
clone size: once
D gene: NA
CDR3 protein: CASSLRGEQFF
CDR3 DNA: TGTGCCAGCAGCTTACGGGGTGAGCAGTTCTTC

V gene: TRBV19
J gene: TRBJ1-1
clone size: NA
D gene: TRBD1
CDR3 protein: CASSTGGHTEAFF
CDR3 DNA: TGTGCCAGTAGTACAGGGGGTCACACTGAAGCTTTCTTT

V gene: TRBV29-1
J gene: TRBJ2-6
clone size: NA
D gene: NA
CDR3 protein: CSVGGTHSGANVLTF
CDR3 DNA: TGCAGCGTTGGTGGGACACACTCTGGGGCCAACGTCCTGACTTTC

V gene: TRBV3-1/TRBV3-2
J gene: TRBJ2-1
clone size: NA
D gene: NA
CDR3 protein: CASSPERGGQQFF
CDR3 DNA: TGTGCCAGCAGCCCAGAAAGGGGGGGCCAGCAGTTCTTC

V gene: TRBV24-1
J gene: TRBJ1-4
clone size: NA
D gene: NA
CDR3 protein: CATSVGSPNEKLFF
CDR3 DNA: TGTGCCACCAGTGTCGGTAGTCCTAATGAAAAACTGTTTTTT

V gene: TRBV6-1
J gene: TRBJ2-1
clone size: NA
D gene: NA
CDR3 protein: CASSEGLVSSYNEQFF
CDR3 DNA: TGTGCCAGCAGTGAAGGACTAGTCAGCTCCTACAATGAGCAGTTCTTC

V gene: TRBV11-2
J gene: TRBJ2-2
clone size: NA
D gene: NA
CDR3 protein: CASSLVGLATNTGELFF
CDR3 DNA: TGTGCCAGCAGCTTAGTAGGGCTAGCGACGAACACCGGGGAGCTGTTTTTT

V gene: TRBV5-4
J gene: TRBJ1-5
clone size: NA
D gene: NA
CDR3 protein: CASSSDRNQPQHF
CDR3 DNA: TGTGCCAGCAGCTCCGACAGGAATCAGCCCCAGCATTTT

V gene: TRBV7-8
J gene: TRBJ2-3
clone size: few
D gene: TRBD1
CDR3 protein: CASSLDVTGNTQYF
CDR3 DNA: TGTGCCAGCAGCTTAGATGTGACAGGGAATACGCAGTATTTT

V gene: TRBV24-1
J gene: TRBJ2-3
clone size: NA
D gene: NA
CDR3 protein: CATSDSAGAHTDTQYF
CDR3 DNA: TGTGCCACCAGTGATTCTGCAGGGGCCCACACAGATACGCAGTATTTT

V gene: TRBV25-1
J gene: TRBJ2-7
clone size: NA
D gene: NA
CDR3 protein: CASSEFVGSNEQYF
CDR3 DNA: TGTGCCAGCAGTGAATTCGTCGGGAGCAACGAGCAGTACTTC